This T cell receptor (beta chain) was sequenced in a study of metastatic and nonmetastatic thyroid tumors. At the level of the study: Malignant and benign thyroid patients had repertoires compared in peripheral blood and tumor or nodule tissue.

This clone is deemed medium-sized. CDR3 size: 14 residues. Germline values: CDR1 SGHTA, CDR2 FQGNSA. With V trimmed by 4 bases and J by 3 bases, 4 bases remained unmatched. There were no patients who had received any treatment before thyroid surgery. Methods used by the authors: Differences in CDR3 between clinicopathological groups were drawn on to build a classifier intended to discriminate distant-metastatic papillary thyroid cancer patients. TCRdb re-processed the PCR reads through MiXCR. The V and J calls reflect TCRdb's pipeline rather than the authors' work. The table shows 25,000 to 30,000 clones, with about 15% occurring only once.

This receptor was taken from a male donor with papillary thyroid cancer or a benign thyroid nodule (not recorded which). Some clones in this sample may be carry-over from other donors' samples. The sequencing input was blood. The chain employs TRBV7-2 and TRBJ2-7; the match to TRBD2 covers 9 bases. In DNA form, the CDR3 reads TGTGCCAGCAGCTCCGGGACTAGCCTCTACGAGCAGTACTTC. This codes for CASSSGTSLYEQYF.